The 7 T cell receptor beta chains presented below share a single source sample, sequenced in a study of CD8+ T cells in alopecia areata. Investigators isolated RNA and reverse transcribed it into cDNA to act as the sequencing template. TCRdb's table, derived via immunoSEQ multiplex PCR, lists solely in-frame clones and lacks some. The sample lists about 88,000 clones; about 40% were seen once. Described treatment: oral pan-JAK inhibitor, 5-10 mg twice daily. The sample was CD8+ T cells sorted from blood, taken at week 24, from a patient treated with tofacitinib. These receptor sequences come from a human donor with alopecia areata.

The chain has TRBV7-2 and TRBJ1-5; D is unclear. The ends were cut back, 3 bases at V and 4 bases at J, with 7 bases in the middle. Germline V CDR1 and CDR2: SGHTA, FQGNSA. This CDR3 has 13 residues. The CDR3 loop is CASSFGSNQPQHF. CDR3 nucleotides: TGTGCCAGCAGCTTCGGCAGTAATCAGCCCCAGCATTTT.

Only one count was recorded for this clone. The chain employs TRBV19 and TRBJ2-2, with TRBD2 identical over 9 bases. The CDR3 totals 16 residues. The germline V gene has CDR1 LNHDA and CDR2 SQIVND (reference sequence). V gave up 5 bases and J gave up 3 bases; unmatched junction bases: 7. This chain's CDR3 is CASSPSGTSHTGELFF. In DNA, the CDR3 is TGTGCCAGTAGTCCTTCCGGGACTAGCCACACCGGGGAGCTGTTTTTT.

This clone was observed a few times. The chain recombines TRBV25-1 with TRBJ2-7, with 7 bases that match TRBD2. The V segment lost 8 bases and the J segment 4 bases; nucleotides outside the gene matches: 8. Germline CDR1 reads MGHDK; CDR2 reads SYGVNS. The CDR3 runs 13 residues. The CDR3 spells CASSGRESYEQYF. The CDR3 bases are TGTGCCAGCTCGGGGAGGGAGAGTTACGAGCAGTACTTC.

The chain couples TRBV30 to TRBJ2-1; D may be TRBD2 (6 bases). CDR1 GTSNPN and CDR2 SVGIG come from the germline V gene (reference sequence). The ends were cut back, 3 bases at V and 7 bases at J, with 16 bases in the middle. The length of the CDR3 is 14 residues. The CDR3 DNA sequence: TGTGCCTGGAGCGGGGCTAGCGTCGGAAATGAGCAGTTCTTC. This codes for CAWSGASVGNEQFF.

This clone has just a few counts. The rearrangement links TRBV30 to TRBJ2-3; 10 nucleotides agree with TRBD2. The CDR3 length is 16 residues. V was pared by 2 bases and J by 5 bases, with 10 bases of the junction left unmatched. In germline, CDR1 is GTSNPN, CDR2 SVGIG (reference sequence). The CDR3 region is CAWSSTGLAGVDTQYF. The CDR3 region has the DNA TGTGCCTGGAGTTCTACAGGCCTAGCGGGAGTAGATACGCAGTATTTT.

This clone was picked up a small number of times. The chain joins TRBV27 to TRBJ2-5, with no clear D. The CDR3 spans 11 residues. V was trimmed by 7 bases and J by 5 bases, leaving 8 bases between them. Looked up from germline, CDR1 is MNHEY and CDR2 is SMNVEV (reference sequence). Here the CDR3 DNA reads TGTGCCAGCAAGGTTAGGGAGACCCAGTACTTC. As protein: CASKVRETQYF.

A single count supports this clone. This sequence joins TRBV4-1 and TRBJ2-7, with 13 positions matching TRBD2. Germline trimming cut 5 bases from V and 5 bases from J; bases unmatched to any gene: 6. Germline lookup yields CDR1 MGHRA and CDR2 YSYEKL. The CDR3 runs 15 residues. The CDR3 protein is CASSELAGGQDEQYF. DNA of the CDR3: TGCGCCAGCAGCGAACTAGCGGGAGGGCAGGACGAGCAGTACTTC.